The rows below give T cell receptor beta chains drawn from one sample of a study of blood T cell repertoires in COVID-19. Sequenced by immunoSEQ multiplex PCR; TCRdb stores in-frame clones only, minus some. The sample carries some 300,000 clones, about 87% recorded once. Material: peripheral blood. These TCRs come from a woman in her twenties or thirties who had recovered from COVID-19. Both conserved end residues are part of each CDR3. Size is stated for part of the rows, as once, few or many counts, or as a class when the clone is expanded.

v_gene: TRBV5-1
j_gene: TRBJ2-1
abundance: .
CDR3aa: CASSFIGDSYNEQFF

v_gene: TRBV6-5
j_gene: TRBJ2-4
abundance: .
CDR3aa: CASSYGGGGNIQYF

v_gene: TRBV9
j_gene: TRBJ2-1
abundance: .
CDR3aa: CASSPQGDTYNEQFF

v_gene: TRBV5-3
j_gene: TRBJ1-5
abundance: .
CDR3aa: CARIPGSSNQPQHF

v_gene: TRBV10-3
j_gene: TRBJ2-7
abundance: .
CDR3aa: CATGRGGPYEQYF

v_gene: TRBV10-3
j_gene: TRBJ1-2
abundance: .
CDR3aa: CAISRQGGENYGYTF

v_gene: TRBV5-1
j_gene: TRBJ2-5
abundance: .
CDR3aa: CASSPSDRGGAQYF

v_gene: TRBV7-3
j_gene: TRBJ1-2
abundance: once
CDR3aa: CASSLGGTGYGYTF

v_gene: TRBV6-5
j_gene: TRBJ2-1
abundance: .
CDR3aa: CASSYTGFHNEQFF

v_gene: TRBV5-6
j_gene: TRBJ1-1
abundance: .
CDR3aa: CASSFTGVTEAFF

v_gene: TRBV30
j_gene: TRBJ1-1
abundance: .
CDR3aa: CAWIGTGPRRITEAFF

v_gene: TRBV6-4
j_gene: TRBJ2-2
abundance: .
CDR3aa: CASSDSTNTGELFF

v_gene: TRBV12-3/TRBV12-4
j_gene: TRBJ1-3
abundance: few
CDR3aa: CASSLVRGDRRF

v_gene: TRBV4-2
j_gene: TRBJ1-2
abundance: .
CDR3aa: CASSQPGGSTGGYTF

v_gene: TRBV7-2
j_gene: TRBJ2-1
abundance: .
CDR3aa: CASSPEGTAYNEQFF

v_gene: TRBV7-9
j_gene: TRBJ2-1
abundance: .
CDR3aa: CAIQDLYNEQFF

v_gene: TRBV4-2
j_gene: TRBJ2-5
abundance: .
CDR3aa: CASSQGGSQETQYF

v_gene: TRBV6-5
j_gene: TRBJ1-2
abundance: .
CDR3aa: CASSWGYGGRDGYTF

v_gene: TRBV28
j_gene: TRBJ1-6
abundance: .
CDR3aa: CASRLLTTGGSPLHF

v_gene: TRBV30
j_gene: TRBJ1-2
abundance: .
CDR3aa: CAWRLPGQANYGYTF

v_gene: TRBV7-3
j_gene: TRBJ2-1
abundance: .
CDR3aa: CASSTLAGGHNEQFF

v_gene: TRBV5-4
j_gene: TRBJ2-5
abundance: .
CDR3aa: CASSTPGQGETQYF

v_gene: TRBV5-4
j_gene: TRBJ1-5
abundance: .
CDR3aa: CASSVGTGGPNSNQPQHF

v_gene: TRBV2
j_gene: TRBJ1-5
abundance: once
CDR3aa: CASSGQGMGNQPQHF

v_gene: TRBV11-3
j_gene: TRBJ1-1
abundance: .
CDR3aa: CASSLGQGAAEAFF

v_gene: TRBV4-1
j_gene: TRBJ1-5
abundance: .
CDR3aa: CASSQGWVAGQPQHF

v_gene: TRBV2
j_gene: TRBJ1-3
abundance: .
CDR3aa: CASSDRAMGQGVSGNTIYF

v_gene: TRBV7-3
j_gene: TRBJ2-2
abundance: .
CDR3aa: CASSLIKGVTGELFF

v_gene: TRBV7-3
j_gene: TRBJ2-1
abundance: .
CDR3aa: CASSRNLRQGVIYNEQFF

v_gene: TRBV28
j_gene: TRBJ1-5
abundance: few
CDR3aa: CASSLGQAQPQHF

v_gene: TRBV30
j_gene: TRBJ2-5
abundance: once
CDR3aa: CACPSTSGPQTQYF

v_gene: TRBV2
j_gene: TRBJ1-4
abundance: .
CDR3aa: CASSEFRATNEKLFF

v_gene: TRBV19
j_gene: TRBJ1-1
abundance: .
CDR3aa: CASSPRDRRNTEAFF

v_gene: TRBV28
j_gene: TRBJ1-1
abundance: .
CDR3aa: CASGKAGNTEAFF

v_gene: TRBV15
j_gene: TRBJ2-1
abundance: .
CDR3aa: CATSRGQGRDNEQFF